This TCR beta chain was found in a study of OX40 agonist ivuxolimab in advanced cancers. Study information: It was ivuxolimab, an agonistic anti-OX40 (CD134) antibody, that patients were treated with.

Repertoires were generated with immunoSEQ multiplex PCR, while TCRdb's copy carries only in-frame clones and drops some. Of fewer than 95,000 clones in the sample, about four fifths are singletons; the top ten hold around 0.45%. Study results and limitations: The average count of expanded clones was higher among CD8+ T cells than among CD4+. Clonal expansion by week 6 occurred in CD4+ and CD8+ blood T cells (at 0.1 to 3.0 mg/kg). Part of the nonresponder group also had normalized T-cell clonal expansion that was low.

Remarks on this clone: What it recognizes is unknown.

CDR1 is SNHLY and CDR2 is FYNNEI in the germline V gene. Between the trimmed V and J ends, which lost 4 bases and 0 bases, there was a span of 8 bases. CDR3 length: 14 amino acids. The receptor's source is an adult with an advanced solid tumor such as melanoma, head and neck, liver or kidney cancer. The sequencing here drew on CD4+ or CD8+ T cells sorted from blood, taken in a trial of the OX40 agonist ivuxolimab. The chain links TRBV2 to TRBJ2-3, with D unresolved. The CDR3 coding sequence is TGTGCCAGCAGTGTTCAGCCTAGCACAGATACGCAGTATTTT. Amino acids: CASSVQPSTDTQYF.